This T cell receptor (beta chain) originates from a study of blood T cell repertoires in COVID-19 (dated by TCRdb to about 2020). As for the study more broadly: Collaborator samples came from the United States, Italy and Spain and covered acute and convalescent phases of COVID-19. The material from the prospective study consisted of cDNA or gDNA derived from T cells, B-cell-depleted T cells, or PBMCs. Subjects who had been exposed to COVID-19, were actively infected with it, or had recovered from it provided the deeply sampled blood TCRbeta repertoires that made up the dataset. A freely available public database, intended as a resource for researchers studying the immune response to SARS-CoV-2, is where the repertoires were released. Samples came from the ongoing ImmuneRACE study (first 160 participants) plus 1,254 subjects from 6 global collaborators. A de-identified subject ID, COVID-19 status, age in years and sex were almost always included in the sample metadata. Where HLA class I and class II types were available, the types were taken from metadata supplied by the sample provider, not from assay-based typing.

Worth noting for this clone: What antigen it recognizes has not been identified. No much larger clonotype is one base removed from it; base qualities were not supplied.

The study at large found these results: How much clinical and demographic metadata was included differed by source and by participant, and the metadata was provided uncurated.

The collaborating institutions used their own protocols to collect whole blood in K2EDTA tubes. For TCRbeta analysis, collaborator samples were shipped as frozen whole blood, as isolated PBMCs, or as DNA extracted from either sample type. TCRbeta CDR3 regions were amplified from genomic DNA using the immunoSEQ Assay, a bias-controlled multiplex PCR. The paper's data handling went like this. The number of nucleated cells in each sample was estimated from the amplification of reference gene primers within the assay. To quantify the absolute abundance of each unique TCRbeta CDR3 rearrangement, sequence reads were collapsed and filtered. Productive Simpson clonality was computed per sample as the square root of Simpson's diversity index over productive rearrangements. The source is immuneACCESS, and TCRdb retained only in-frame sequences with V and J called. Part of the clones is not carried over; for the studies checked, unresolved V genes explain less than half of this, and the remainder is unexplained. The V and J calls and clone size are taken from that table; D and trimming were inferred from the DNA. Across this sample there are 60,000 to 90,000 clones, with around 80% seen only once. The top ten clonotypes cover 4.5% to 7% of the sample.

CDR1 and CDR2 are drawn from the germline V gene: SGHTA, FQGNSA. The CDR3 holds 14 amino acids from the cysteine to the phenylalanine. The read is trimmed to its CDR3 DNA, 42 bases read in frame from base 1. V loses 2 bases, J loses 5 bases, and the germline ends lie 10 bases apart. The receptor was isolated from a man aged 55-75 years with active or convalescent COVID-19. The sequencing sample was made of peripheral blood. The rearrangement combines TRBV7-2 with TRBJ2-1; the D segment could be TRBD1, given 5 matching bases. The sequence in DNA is TGTGCCAGCAGCTTAAGGGGCCTAAACAATGAGCAGTTCTTC. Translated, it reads CASSLRGLNNEQFF. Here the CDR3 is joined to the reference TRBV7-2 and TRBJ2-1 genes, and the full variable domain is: GAGVSQSPSNKVTEKGKDVELRCDPISGHTALYWYRQSLGQGLEFLIYFQGNSAPDKSGLPSDRFSAERTGGSVSTLTIQRTQQEDSAVYLCASSLRGLNNEQFFGPGTRLTVL.